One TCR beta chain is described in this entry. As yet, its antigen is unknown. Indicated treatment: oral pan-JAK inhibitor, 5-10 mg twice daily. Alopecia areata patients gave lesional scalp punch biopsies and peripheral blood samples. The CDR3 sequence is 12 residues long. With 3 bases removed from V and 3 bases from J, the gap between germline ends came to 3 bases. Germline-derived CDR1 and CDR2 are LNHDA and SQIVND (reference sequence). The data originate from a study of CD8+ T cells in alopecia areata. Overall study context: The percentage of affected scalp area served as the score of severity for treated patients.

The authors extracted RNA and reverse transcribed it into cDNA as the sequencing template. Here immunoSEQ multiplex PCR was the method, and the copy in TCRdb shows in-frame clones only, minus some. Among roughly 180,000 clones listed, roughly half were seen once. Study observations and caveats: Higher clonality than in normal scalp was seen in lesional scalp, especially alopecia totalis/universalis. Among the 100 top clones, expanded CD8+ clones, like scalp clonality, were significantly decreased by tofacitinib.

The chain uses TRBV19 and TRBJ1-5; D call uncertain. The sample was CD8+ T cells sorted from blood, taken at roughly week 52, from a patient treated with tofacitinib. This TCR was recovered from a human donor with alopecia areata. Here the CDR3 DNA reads TGTGCCAGTAGTATGTTCAATCAGCCCCAGCATTTT. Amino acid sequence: CASSMFNQPQHF.